In its sample, the clone carrying this T cell receptor beta chain was seen many times. What it binds is not known. This specimen comes from a study of T cell repertoires in cytomegalovirus infection. Across the whole study: Recently identified HLA-C-restricted CMV epitopes and well-studied HLA-B-restricted CMV epitopes were used by the study. The study's findings and limits: Dominating the ex vivo response were TCR beta clonotypes that were CMV-specific and HLA-C-restricted.

V was trimmed by 0 bases and J by 2 bases, leaving 8 bases between them. The CDR3 contains 15 residues. Per germline, CDR1 SGHVS and CDR2 FNYEAQ. In TCRdb, the reads were re-called with MiXCR into one record per CDR3 protein. The table has around 710,000 distinct CDR3 sequences, roughly 28% seen once. This clonotype was sampled from a human donor in good health (CMV status not recorded). Some clones in this sample may be carry-over from other donors' samples. The V call is TRBV7-6, the J call TRBJ2-1; D remains ambiguous. This specimen was cultured CD8+ T cells from PBMCs, taken from culture after CMV antigen stimulation. The CDR3 DNA is TGTGCCAGCAGCTTAGCGGTCGACCCCTACAATGAGCAGTTCTTC. This sequence encodes CASSLAVDPYNEQFF.